The rows below give T cell receptor beta chains drawn from one sample of a study of identical twins. TCRdb fed the 5' RACE reads into MiXCR, producing one record per CDR3 protein. The sample has roughly 230,000 distinct CDR3 sequences, around 8.3% seen once; the top ten hold 2.5% to 3.5%. A further study also used this sample, focusing on yellow fever vaccine responses in identical twins.

The source material was CD8+ T cells sorted from blood. The receptors stem from a woman aged 18 to 35 in good health. CDR3s include the opening cysteine and the closing phenylalanine or tryptophan. A D gene is named only where the DNA matches it firmly. Size tells how often a clone was seen (once, few, many) or the class of an expanded clone, and some rows leave it out.

TRBJ2-1 | 13 | many | TRBV20-1 | - | TGCAGTGCTAGAGTTTTGAATATCAATGAGCAGTTCTTC | CSARVLNINEQFF
TRBJ2-1 | 17 | many | TRBV2 | TRBD2 | TGTGCCAGCAGTGAGGTCTCTAGCGGGGTATCCTACAATGAGCAGTTCTTC | CASSEVSSGVSYNEQFF
TRBJ2-7 | 17 | few | TRBV28 | - | TGTGCCAGCAGTCCCCCGTGGGCAGCCCGAGGGTTTTACGAGCAGTACTTC | CASSPPWAARGFYEQYF
TRBJ2-5 | 14 | many | TRBV7-9 | TRBD1 | TGTGCCAGCAGCCGACAGGGGATGGTGGAGACCCAGTACTTC | CASSRQGMVETQYF
TRBJ2-1 | 19 | - | TRBV12-3/TRBV12-4 | TRBD2 | TGTGCCAGCAGTTTAGCCGCCCGACTAGCGGGGGGCTCTTACAATGAGCAGTTCTTC | CASSLAARLAGGSYNEQFF
TRBJ2-5 | 14 | few | TRBV20-1 | TRBD1 | TGCAGTGCTGACTCAGACAGGGCCCAAGAGACCCAGTACTTC | CSADSDRAQETQYF
TRBJ2-4 | 15 | few | TRBV15 | - | TGTGCCACCAGCTTGGAGGGGGGGCGCAAAAACATTCAGTACTTC | CATSLEGGRKNIQYF
TRBJ2-7 | 13 | - | TRBV9 | TRBD1 | TGTGCCAGCAGCATTGGACAGGCCTACGAGCAGTACTTC | CASSIGQAYEQYF
TRBJ2-3 | 13 | - | TRBV7-9 | - | TGTGCCAGCAGCTACTTTAGCACAGATACGCAGTATTTT | CASSYFSTDTQYF
TRBJ2-7 | 13 | - | TRBV27 | - | TGTGCCAGCAGAGGCGGCCCCTCCTACGAGCAGTACTTC | CASRGGPSYEQYF
TRBJ2-7 | 15 | few | TRBV2 | TRBD2 | TGTGCCAGCGGTGACCCGGACGGGAGGTCCTACGAGCAGTACTTC | CASGDPDGRSYEQYF
TRBJ2-3 | 13 | few | TRBV15 | - | TGTGCCACCAGCACGTTCCGGGAGGATACGCAGTATTTT | CATSTFREDTQYF
TRBJ1-1 | 16 | - | TRBV7-6 | TRBD1 | TGTGCCAGCAGCTCAGACAGGGGAGGCATGAACACTGAAGCTTTCTTT | CASSSDRGGMNTEAFF
TRBJ1-1 | 15 | many | TRBV4-3 | - | TGCGCCAGCAGCCAAGATCGCCAGCTGAACACTGAAGCTTTCTTT | CASSQDRQLNTEAFF
TRBJ2-7 | 14 | few | TRBV11-2 | - | TGTGCCAGCAGCTTAGAGGCGGTCACCTACGAGCAGTACTTC | CASSLEAVTYEQYF
TRBJ1-1 | 17 | many | TRBV29-1 | TRBD1 | TGCAGCGCTCGGACAGGCCGGTCCGGCCCAGTCGCGGCTGAAGCTTTCTTT | CSARTGRSGPVAAEAFF
TRBJ2-1 | 10 | few | TRBV29-1 | - | TGCAGCGTTGAAGTCAATGAGCAGTTCTTC | CSVEVNEQFF
TRBJ1-1 | 13 | few | TRBV12-3/TRBV12-4 | - | TGTGCCAGCAGTTTAGGGCCGGGGTTGGAAGCTTTCTTT | CASSLGPGLEAFF
TRBJ2-5 | 18 | few | TRBV2 | - | TGTGCCAGCAGTGAAGGGGTTTGGACAGATAACTGGGGGGAGACCCAGTACTTC | CASSEGVWTDNWGETQYF
TRBJ2-3 | 13 | - | TRBV20-1 | - | TGCAGTGCTAGAGAATGGTTCCCAGATACGCAGTATTTT | CSAREWFPDTQYF
TRBJ2-7 | 14 | few | TRBV6-1 | TRBD1 | TGTGCCAGCAGACAACCGGGACAGGGTGGTAAGCAGTACTTC | CASRQPGQGGKQYF
TRBJ2-1 | 15 | few | TRBV29-1 | - | TGCAGCGTTCTACCGGGGCCCAGCTCCTACAATGAGCAGTTCTTC | CSVLPGPSSYNEQFF
TRBJ2-7 | 12 | few | TRBV12-3/TRBV12-4 | - | TGTGCCAGCAGCAGTAAATCGTACGAGCAGTACTTC | CASSSKSYEQYF
TRBJ2-5 | 17 | few | TRBV7-9 | - | TGTGCCAGCAGCCCCCCGGGTGTGAGGGGGGAAGAAGAGACCCAGTACTTC | CASSPPGVRGEEETQYF
TRBJ2-7 | 15 | many | TRBV15 | TRBD2 | TGTGCCACCAGCAGAGAAGCGGGAGGATCCTACGAGCAGTACTTC | CATSREAGGSYEQYF
TRBJ2-2 | 20 | - | TRBV11-1 | TRBD1 | TGTGCCAGCAGCTTACCACCCTTTCCAGCAGCCGGGACAGGGGGCGGCGAGCTGTTTTTT | CASSLPPFPAAGTGGGELFF
TRBJ2-7 | 14 | few | TRBV20-1 | - | TGCAGTGCTAGAGATCCAGGGGTGATCTACGAGCAGTACTTC | CSARDPGVIYEQYF
TRBJ1-1 | 16 | few | TRBV28 | TRBD1 | TGTGCCAGCAACTCCGGGACAGGGTATATGAACACTGAAGCTTTCTTT | CASNSGTGYMNTEAFF
TRBJ2-7 | 14 | - | TRBV30 | TRBD2 | TGTGCCTGGAGTGGCGGGACTAGTATGTACGAGCAGTACTTC | CAWSGGTSMYEQYF
TRBJ2-7 | 12 | - | TRBV10-3 | - | TGTGCCGTCCGGGTCCTCGGCGACGAGCAGTACTTC | CAVRVLGDEQYF
TRBJ2-7 | 15 | few | TRBV6-2/TRBV6-3 | - | TGTGCCAGCAGTTCCAACAGGGCAAGCACCTACGAGCAGTACTTC | CASSSNRASTYEQYF
TRBJ2-5 | 10 | once | TRBV6-2/TRBV6-3 | - | TGTACCAGCAGCTCGGGGACCCAGTACTTC | CTSSSGTQYF
TRBJ2-1 | 15 | few | TRBV7-2 | TRBD2 | TGTGCCAGCAGCCTAGAATTCGGACTAGCGGATGAGCAGTTCTTC | CASSLEFGLADEQFF
TRBJ1-4 | 14 | many | TRBV6-4 | - | TGTGCCAGCAAGCCGGGTCCAGAGACGGGAAAACTGTTTTTT | CASKPGPETGKLFF
TRBJ2-5 | 15 | - | TRBV15 | TRBD2 | TGTGCCACCAGCAGAGCGTACGGGAGGCAGGAGACCCAGTACTTC | CATSRAYGRQETQYF
TRBJ2-7 | 15 | few | TRBV6-2/TRBV6-3 | TRBD2 | TGTGCCGGTCGACTAGCGGGAGGACCGACCTACGAGCAGTACTTC | CAGRLAGGPTYEQYF
TRBJ1-3 | 17 | few | TRBV7-6 | - | TGTGCCAGCAGCTTATTTCCAGCCTTAACCTCTGGAAACACCATATATTTT | CASSLFPALTSGNTIYF
TRBJ2-2 | 16 | many | TRBV28 | - | TGTGCCAGCATACTCGGGACCTCAGGTGTTACCGGGGAGCTGTTTTTT | CASILGTSGVTGELFF
TRBJ2-1 | 14 | - | TRBV5-5 | TRBD2 | TGTGCCAGCAGCTTGCCTAGCGGCTATGATGAGCAGTTCTTC | CASSLPSGYDEQFF
TRBJ2-1 | 15 | few | TRBV27 | TRBD2 | TGTGCCAGCAGTCCAGGACTAGCGGGAATTGAAGGGGAGTTCTTC | CASSPGLAGIEGEFF
TRBJ2-1 | 18 | - | TRBV5-1 | TRBD2 | TGCGCCAGCAGCTTGCCTTGGGGGACTAGCGGGGTCTACAATGAGCAGTTCTTC | CASSLPWGTSGVYNEQFF
TRBJ2-7 | 17 | - | TRBV12-5 | - | TGTGCCCCCGAGAAACGGCAGGGAGCCCTCCAGAGCTACGAGCAGTACTTC | CAPEKRQGALQSYEQYF
TRBJ1-2 | 12 | - | TRBV27 | - | TGTGCCAGCAGTTTGGGGGGTAATGGCTACACCTTC | CASSLGGNGYTF
TRBJ2-7 | 14 | few | TRBV20-1 | - | TGCAGTGCTACCCCCGGACTTAACCCTCGGGAGCAGTACTTC | CSATPGLNPREQYF
TRBJ2-7 | 16 | - | TRBV12-3/TRBV12-4 | - | TGTGCCAGCAGAGACCGGACGTCGAGGGACTCCTACGAGCAGTACTTC | CASRDRTSRDSYEQYF
TRBJ2-1 | 16 | - | TRBV5-1 | TRBD1 | TGCGCCAGCAGCTTGGAGGGGACAGGGCCATACAATGAGCAGTTCTTC | CASSLEGTGPYNEQFF
TRBJ2-7 | 14 | few | TRBV12-3/TRBV12-4 | - | TGTGCCAGCAAGATCGGGACTCCACAAGTCGAGCAGTACTTC | CASKIGTPQVEQYF
TRBJ2-7 | 16 | few | TRBV20-1 | - | TGCAGTGCTAGAGGGGGAACAGCCATTAGCTCCTACGAGCAGTACTTC | CSARGGTAISSYEQYF
TRBJ2-6 | 14 | many | TRBV10-3 | - | TGTGCCATCAAGGTCCCGGGTGGGGCCAACGTCCTGACTTTC | CAIKVPGGANVLTF
TRBJ1-1 | 12 | many | TRBV7-9 | TRBD1 | TGTGCCAGCAGCATGACAGGGGCTGAAGCTTTCTTT | CASSMTGAEAFF
TRBJ2-2 | 18 | - | TRBV3-1 | - | TGTGCCAGCAGCCAAGAAAGAATGGGGCACAGCAACACCGGGGAGCTGTTTTTT | CASSQERMGHSNTGELFF
TRBJ2-7 | 18 | few | TRBV28 | TRBD1 | TGTGCCAGCAGTTTAGACTTGCCGCGGGACAGGTCGCCCTACGAGCAGTACTTC | CASSLDLPRDRSPYEQYF
TRBJ2-5 | 14 | few | TRBV20-1 | TRBD2 | TGCAGTGCTAGAGGCGGGAGGTACCAAGAGACCCAGTACTTC | CSARGGRYQETQYF
TRBJ2-7 | 10 | - | TRBV6-2/TRBV6-3 | - | TGTGCCAGCGGGAATAGAGAGCAGTACTTC | CASGNREQYF
TRBJ2-1 | 12 | - | TRBV12-3/TRBV12-4 | - | TGTGCCAGCATTAGTAGCGGCAATGAGCAGTTCTTC | CASISSGNEQFF
TRBJ1-1 | 14 | many | TRBV16 | - | TGTGCCAGCAGCCAATGGACAGAGAACACTGAAGCTTTCTTT | CASSQWTENTEAFF
TRBJ2-1 | 17 | - | TRBV7-2 | - | TGTGCCAGCAGCTCGGGACTGGCTACGAGCTCCTACAATGAGCAGTTCTTC | CASSSGLATSSYNEQFF
TRBJ2-3 | 14 | - | TRBV12-3/TRBV12-4 | TRBD2 | TGTGCCAGCAGTTTATGGGGGAGGGGAGATACGCAGTATTTT | CASSLWGRGDTQYF